Each of the 5 T cell receptor beta chains below was sequenced from the same sample in a study of blood T cells in healthy people across ages (dated by TCRdb to between 2014 and 2017). Library preparation employed 5' RACE. The data were produced on an Illumina HiSeq 2500. The second PCR ran for roughly 7 to 11 cycles and used a J-beta primer mix along with a sample-barcoded 5' primer. Starting from the raw public reads, TCRdb applied fastp trimming at Q25, assembled clones with MiXCR and retained in-frame beta chains. One record per CDR3 amino acid sequence lists the most common genes and DNA. The table for this sample lists about 2 million distinct CDR3 sequences; around half of them were counted only once. The leading ten clones occupy 2% to 2.5% of the sample. Sequenced sample: blood. These receptors were taken from a woman aged 35 to 49 in good health.

This chain links TRBV28 with TRBJ2-6; D is perhaps TRBD1 (5 bases). Germline V gene data show CDR1 as MDHEN and CDR2 as SYDVKM. Between the trimmed V and J ends, which lost 7 bases and 2 bases, there was a span of 12 bases. The CDR3 totals 15 residues. CDR3 loop: CASTATGPGANVLTF. CDR3 sequence (DNA): TGTGCCAGCACCGCTACAGGACCTGGGGCCAACGTCCTGACTTTC.

Concerning this clonotype itself: The junction and the germline gene differ at one end; a read error may be behind it. The CDR3, as DNA: TGTACCAGCAGCACACCGACAGAAAACATTCAGTACTTC. It is translated as CTSSTPTENIQYF. The chain links TRBV11-2 to TRBJ2-4; tentative D call: TRBD1 (5 bases). CDR1 and CDR2 from the germline V gene are SGHAT and FQNNGV. The CDR3 extends over 13 amino acids.

This chain joins TRBV4-3 and TRBJ2-6; 8 nucleotides agree with TRBD1. The CDR3 consists of 17 residues. The V gene's germline CDR1 is LGHNA and CDR2 YSLEER. The ends lost 4 bases at V and 0 bases at J; junction bases unmatched: 5. The CDR3 bases are TGCGCCAGCAGCCCCCAGGGGGCCCTCTCTGGGGCCAACGTCCTGACTTTC. Protein product: CASSPQGALSGANVLTF.

This clonotype turned up a few times. The chain combines TRBV6-5 with TRBJ2-7; perhaps TRBD1 as D (6 bases). Trimming stripped 6 bases from V and 3 bases from J, with 15 bases between. The CDR3 length is 14 residues. Germline values: CDR1 MNHEY, CDR2 SVGAGI. The CDR3 nucleotides read TGTGCCAGCAGAGAAGGACAGTTTTTCTACGAGCAGTACTTC. It is translated as CASREGQFFYEQYF.

This clonotype came up a few times. V usage is TRBV5-6 and J usage is TRBJ2-5; TRBD1 matches 9 bases. J lost 11 bases, V lost 0 bases, and 8 bases had no gene match. Germline V gene sequence: CDR1 SGHDT, CDR2 YYEEEE. CDR3 length: 14 residues. CDR3 DNA sequence: TGTGCCAGCAGCTTGGCACAGGGGGCAAGGGAGCAGTACTTC. Its translation is CASSLAQGAREQYF.